This entry is about one T cell receptor beta chain. Its antigen is undetermined. The PCR ran on 60 Vbeta and 13 Jbeta primers. The table came from immunoSEQ multiplex PCR; TCRdb's copy has only in-frame clones and leaves some out. The listing contains about 190,000 clones. At collection, donors were nominally healthy, but unrecorded immune exposures were probable. This specimen comes from a study of cytomegalovirus exposure and HLA in healthy donors. After removal of 6 bases from V and 4 bases from J, the junction contained 10 bases not matched to a gene. The germline V gene encodes CDR1 MDHEN and CDR2 SYDVKM. The length of the CDR3 is 15 residues. Study-wide results and caveats: For most TCR beta V segments, an earlier analysis put the productive rate at about 90% or about 30% of the time. It was taken for granted in presence/absence analyses that sequencing depth across donors was roughly uniform.

The receptor's source is a woman younger than 45 in good health and CMV-seropositive. The V call is TRBV28, the J call TRBJ2-3; the match to TRBD2 covers 7 bases. The sample taken for sequencing was PBMCs. CDR3 sequence reads: CASSQGGRGPDTQYF. The CDR3 nucleotides are TGTGCCAGCAGCCAAGGTGGGAGGGGTCCAGATACGCAGTATTTT.